This T cell receptor beta chain was obtained from a study of blood T cell repertoires in COVID-19 (dated by TCRdb to 2018 to 2020). With regard to the full study: Collaborator samples came from the United States, Italy and Spain and covered acute and convalescent phases of COVID-19. The dataset comprised deeply sampled blood TCRbeta repertoires from subjects exposed to, actively infected with, or recovered from COVID-19. HLA class I and class II types, where available, came from metadata supplied by the sample provider rather than from assay-based typing. The repertoires were released in a freely available public database meant as a resource for research on the immune response to SARS-CoV-2. The material from the prospective study consisted of cDNA or gDNA derived from T cells, B-cell-depleted T cells, or PBMCs. Sample metadata almost always included a de-identified subject ID, COVID-19 status, age in years and sex. Samples were obtained from the ongoing ImmuneRACE study (first 160 participants) and from 1,254 subjects provided by 6 global collaborators. The paper's findings and limits, for the study overall: The amount of clinical and demographic metadata varied by source and participant and was provided uncurated.

The sample holds one count of this clone. No cognate antigen has been identified for it. No much larger clone exists at a distance of one base, and base qualities are not known. The CDR3 runs 15 amino acids, cysteine and phenylalanine included. Only the CDR3 DNA stays, 45 bases, in frame from base 1. Cut back by 5 bases and 9 bases, the V and J ends lie 20 bases apart. CDR1 and CDR2 are drawn from the germline V gene (reference sequence): MNHEY, SMNVEV. The collaborating institutions used their own protocols to collect whole blood in K2EDTA tubes. For TCRbeta analysis, collaborators shipped samples as frozen whole blood, isolated PBMCs, or DNA extracted from either of those sample types. The immunoSEQ Assay, a bias-controlled multiplex PCR, was used to amplify TCRbeta CDR3 regions from genomic DNA. The authors' analysis ran thus. Within the assay, amplification of reference gene primers was used to estimate how many nucleated cells each sample contained. To quantify the absolute abundance of each unique TCRbeta CDR3 rearrangement, sequence reads were collapsed and filtered. For each sample, productive Simpson clonality was calculated as the square root of Simpson's diversity index over productive rearrangements. In TCRdb, the immuneACCESS table is reduced to in-frame sequences with V and J assigned. These tables do not hold every clone; where another copy was compared, an unresolved V gene accounts for under half, and the others remain unexplained. V and J calls and clone size are given by that table; D and trimming were obtained from the DNA. This sample is represented by about 24,000 clones; about two thirds of them were singletons. 43% of the sample is in the top ten clones.

This sequence originates from a woman at least 80 years old with acute or convalescent COVID-19. This sequence uses TRBV27 and TRBJ2-1, with the D segment identity uncertain. Sample: peripheral blood. The CDR3: CASSVLVAASSEQFF. The DNA sequence is as follows: TGTGCCAGCAGTGTCTTAGTAGCAGCCTCGAGTGAGCAGTTCTTC.